This T cell receptor (beta chain) was sequenced during a study of T-cell reconstitution after alpha-beta-depleted transplantation in children. Study results and caveats: Diversity of TCRbeta at day 60 was high in some patients, arising from surviving recipient T cells and thymic progenitors. Several hundred expanded graft clones reportedly were the source of alpha-beta T cells about two months after transplant. At one year after transplant, newly produced T cells mostly accounted for T-cell counts and diversity.

V was clipped by 5 bases and J by 7 bases, with 12 bases between them. The CDR3 loop spans 12 amino acids. A library of TCRbeta sequences, prepared with unique molecular identifiers, was generated. Via MiXCR, TCRdb re-called the PCR reads, giving one row per CDR3 protein. This table has about 100,000 distinct CDR3 sequences, 5% to 8% appearing once. In its sample, this clonotype was seen many times. What it binds is unknown. The sequence was obtained from a male patient aged 2 to 10 who had a stem cell transplant for acute lymphoblastic leukemia, so the T cells may come from the graft donor. The chain employs TRBV12-3 or TRBV12-4 and TRBJ2-7; TRBD2 might be the D (6 bases). This material consisted of PBMCs, mostly from graft donor cells, taken 360 days after TCRalphabeta/CD19-depleted stem cell transplant. The CDR3 DNA sequence: TGTGCCAGCAGTCCGGGAGCAGGGGAGCAGTACTTC. Its protein product is CASSPGAGEQYF.